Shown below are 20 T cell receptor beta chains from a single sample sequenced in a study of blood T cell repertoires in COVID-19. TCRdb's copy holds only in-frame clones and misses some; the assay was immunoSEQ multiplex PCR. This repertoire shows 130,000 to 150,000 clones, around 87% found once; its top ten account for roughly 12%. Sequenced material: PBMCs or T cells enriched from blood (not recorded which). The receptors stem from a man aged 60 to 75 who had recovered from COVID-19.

The CDR3 DNA is TGTGCCAGCAGCTTACTGAGGGCGCGACGCCACTATGGCTACACCTTC. This sequence encodes CASSLLRARRHYGYTF. The V and J genes are TRBV7-8 and TRBJ1-2; unclear D gene. Looked up from germline, CDR1 is SGHVS and CDR2 is FQNEAQ. The CDR3 has 16 amino acids. Trimming cost V 2 bases and J 3 bases, with 16 bases left between them.

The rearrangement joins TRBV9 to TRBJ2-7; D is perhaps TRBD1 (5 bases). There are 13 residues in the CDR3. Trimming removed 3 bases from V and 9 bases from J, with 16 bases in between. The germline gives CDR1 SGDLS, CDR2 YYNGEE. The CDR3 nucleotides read TGTGCCAGCAGCGAGGACACCACCTTGAGGCAGTACTTC. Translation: CASSEDTTLRQYF.

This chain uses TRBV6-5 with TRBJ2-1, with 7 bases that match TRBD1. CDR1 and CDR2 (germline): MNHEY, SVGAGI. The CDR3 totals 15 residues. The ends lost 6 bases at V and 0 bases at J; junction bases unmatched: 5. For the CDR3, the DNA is TGTGCCAGCAGCCCGGGACAGCCCTCCTACAATGAGCAGTTCTTC. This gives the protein CASSPGQPSYNEQFF.

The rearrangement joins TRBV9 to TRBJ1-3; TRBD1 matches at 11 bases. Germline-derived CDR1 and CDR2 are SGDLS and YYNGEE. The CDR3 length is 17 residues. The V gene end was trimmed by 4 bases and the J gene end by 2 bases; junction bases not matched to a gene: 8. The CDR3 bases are TGTGCCAGCAGCCCCTCCGGGACAGGGGGACCTGGAAACACCATATATTTT. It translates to CASSPSGTGGPGNTIYF.

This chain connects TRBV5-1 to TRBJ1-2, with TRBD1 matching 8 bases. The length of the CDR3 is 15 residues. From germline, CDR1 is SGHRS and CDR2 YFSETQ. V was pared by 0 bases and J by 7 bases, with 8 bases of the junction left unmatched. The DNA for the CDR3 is TGCGCCAGCAGCTTGGCGTTACAGGGGGGGTCTGGCTACACCTTC. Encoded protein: CASSLALQGGSGYTF.

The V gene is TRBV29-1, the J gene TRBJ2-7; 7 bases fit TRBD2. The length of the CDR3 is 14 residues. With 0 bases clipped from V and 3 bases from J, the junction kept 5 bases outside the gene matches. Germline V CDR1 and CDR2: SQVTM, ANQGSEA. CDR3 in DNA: TGCAGCGTTGAAGACGGGGAGGGAAGCTACGAGCAGTACTTC. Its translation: CSVEDGEGSYEQYF.

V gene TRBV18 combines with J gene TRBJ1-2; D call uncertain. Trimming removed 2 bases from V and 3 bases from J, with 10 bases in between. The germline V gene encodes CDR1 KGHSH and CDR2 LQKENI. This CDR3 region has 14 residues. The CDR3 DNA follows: TGTGCCAGCTCACCATCAGAGGCGGACTATGGCTACACCTTC. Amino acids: CASSPSEADYGYTF.

CDR3 nucleotides: TGTGCTAGTGGTTTGGAACGGGGGGTTCAAGAGACCCAGTACTTC. Its protein product is CASGLERGVQETQYF. The rearrangement joins TRBV12-5 to TRBJ2-5; 7 bases are shared with TRBD2. Trimming at V came to 1 base and at J to 2 bases, leaving 4 bases not matched to a gene. The CDR3 contains 15 residues. Germline CDR1 and CDR2: LGHNT and FRNRAP.

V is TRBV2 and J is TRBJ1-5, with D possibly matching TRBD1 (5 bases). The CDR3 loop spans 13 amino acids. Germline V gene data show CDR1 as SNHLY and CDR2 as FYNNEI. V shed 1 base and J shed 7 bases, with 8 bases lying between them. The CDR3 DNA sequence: TGTGCCAGCAGTGAAGAAGGGGAACAGCCCCAGCATTTT. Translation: CASSEEGEQPQHF. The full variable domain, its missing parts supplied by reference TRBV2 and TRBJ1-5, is EPEVTQTPSHQVTQMGQEVILRCVPISNHLYFYWYRQILGQKVEFLVSFYNNEISEKSEIFDDQFSVERPDGSNFTLKIRSTKLEDSAMYFCASSEEGEQPQHFGDGTRLSIL.

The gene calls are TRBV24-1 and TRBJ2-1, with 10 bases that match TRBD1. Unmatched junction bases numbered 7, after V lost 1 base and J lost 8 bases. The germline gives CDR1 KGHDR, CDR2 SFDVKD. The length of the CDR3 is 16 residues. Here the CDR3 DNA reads TGTGCCACCAGTGATTTAGCGTCCGGGACAGGGGATGAGCAGTTCTTC. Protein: CATSDLASGTGDEQFF.

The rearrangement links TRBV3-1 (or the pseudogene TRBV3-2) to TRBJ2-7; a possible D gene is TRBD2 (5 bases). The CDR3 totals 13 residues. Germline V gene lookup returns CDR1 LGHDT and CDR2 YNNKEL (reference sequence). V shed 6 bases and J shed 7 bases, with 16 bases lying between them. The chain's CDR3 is CASSLPGVGEQYF. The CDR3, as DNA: TGTGCCAGCAGTCTACCCGGGGTGGGTGAGCAGTACTTC.

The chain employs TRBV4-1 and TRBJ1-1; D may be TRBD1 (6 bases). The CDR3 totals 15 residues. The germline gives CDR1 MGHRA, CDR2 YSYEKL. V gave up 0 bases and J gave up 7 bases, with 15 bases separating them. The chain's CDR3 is CASSQDRLRDNEAFF. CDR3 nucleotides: TGCGCCAGCAGCCAAGATAGACTCCGGGACAATGAAGCTTTCTTT.

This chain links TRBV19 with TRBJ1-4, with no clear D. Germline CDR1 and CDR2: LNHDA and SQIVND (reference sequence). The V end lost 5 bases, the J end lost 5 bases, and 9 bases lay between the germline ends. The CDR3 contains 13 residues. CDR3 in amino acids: CASSGQQNEKLFF. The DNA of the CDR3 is TGTGCCAGTAGTGGTCAACAGAATGAAAAACTGTTTTTT.

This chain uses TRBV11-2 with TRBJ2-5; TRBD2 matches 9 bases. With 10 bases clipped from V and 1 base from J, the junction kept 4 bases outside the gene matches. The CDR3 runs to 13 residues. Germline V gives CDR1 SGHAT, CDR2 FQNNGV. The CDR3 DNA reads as TGTGCCACTAGCGGGGACCTCCAAGAGACCCAGTACTTC. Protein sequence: CATSGDLQETQYF. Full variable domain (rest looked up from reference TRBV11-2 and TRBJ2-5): EAGVAQSPRYKIIEKRQSVAFWCNPISGHATLYWYQQILGQGPKLLIQFQNNGVVDDSQLPKDRFSAERLKGVDSTLKIQPAKLEDSAVYLCATSGDLQETQYFGPGTRLLVL.

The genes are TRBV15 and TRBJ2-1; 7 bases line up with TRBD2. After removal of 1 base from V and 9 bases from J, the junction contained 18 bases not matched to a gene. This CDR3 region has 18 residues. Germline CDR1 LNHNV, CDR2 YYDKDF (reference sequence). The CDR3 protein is CATSRGPTRAGESPEQFF. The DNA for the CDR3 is TGTGCCACCAGCAGAGGGCCCACGCGGGCGGGAGAGAGCCCTGAGCAGTTCTTC.

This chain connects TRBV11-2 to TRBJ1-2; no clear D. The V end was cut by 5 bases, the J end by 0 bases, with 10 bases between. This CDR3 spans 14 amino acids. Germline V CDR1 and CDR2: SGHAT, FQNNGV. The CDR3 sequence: CASSRSLSNYGYTF. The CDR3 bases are TGTGCCAGCAGCCGGTCCCTTTCTAACTATGGCTACACCTTC.

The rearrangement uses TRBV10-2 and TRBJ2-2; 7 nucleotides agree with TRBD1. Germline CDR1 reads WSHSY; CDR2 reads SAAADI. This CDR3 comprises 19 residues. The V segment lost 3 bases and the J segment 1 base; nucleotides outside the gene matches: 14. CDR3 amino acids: CASSDRYRGVMGNTGELFF. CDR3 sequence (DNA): TGCGCCAGCAGTGACCGATACAGGGGAGTAATGGGGAACACCGGGGAGCTGTTTTTT.

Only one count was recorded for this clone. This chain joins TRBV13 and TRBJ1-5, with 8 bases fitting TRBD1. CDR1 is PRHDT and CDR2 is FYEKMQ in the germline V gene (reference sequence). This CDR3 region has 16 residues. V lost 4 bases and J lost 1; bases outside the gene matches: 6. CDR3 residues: CASSSQGGGSNQPQHF. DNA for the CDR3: TGTGCCAGCAGCTCACAGGGGGGAGGGAGCAATCAGCCCCAGCATTTT.

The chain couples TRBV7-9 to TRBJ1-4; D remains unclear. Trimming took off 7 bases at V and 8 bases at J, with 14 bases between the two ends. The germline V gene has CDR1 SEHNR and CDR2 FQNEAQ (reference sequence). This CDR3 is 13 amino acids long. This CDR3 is CASTPLLREKLFF. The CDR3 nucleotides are TGTGCCAGCACCCCACTACTTAGAGAAAAACTGTTTTTT.

As DNA, the CDR3 is TGTGCCAGCAGCTTAGGACCCGGGAGGACCTATGGCTACACCTTC. The encoded protein is CASSLGPGRTYGYTF. J is TRBJ1-2 and V is TRBV7-9; D not resolved. The CDR3 extends over 15 amino acids. Between the trimmed V and J ends, which lost 1 base and 4 bases, there was a span of 13 bases. Germline lookup yields CDR1 SEHNR and CDR2 FQNEAQ (reference sequence).